This T cell receptor (beta chain) originates from a study of cytomegalovirus exposure and HLA in healthy donors. Study information: Unique TCRs numbering about 85 million, obtained from HLA-typed donors, made up an early data release.

Study-wide results and caveats: The study recorded 150 to 200 TCR beta chains that were cytomegalovirus-associated.

Germline lookup yields CDR1 SEHNR and CDR2 FQNEAQ (reference sequence). After removal of 4 bases from V and 2 bases from J, the junction contained 4 bases not matched to a gene. The CDR3 loop spans 14 amino acids. In the PCR, 60 Vbeta and 13 Jbeta primers were used. Data came from immunoSEQ multiplex PCR; TCRdb stores just in-frame clones and leaves some out. Of 130,000 or so clones in the sample, approximately 91% were seen once. The table lists this clone with a count of one. The target antigen is unknown. Sequencing used PBMCs. The chain couples TRBV7-9 to TRBJ2-7; 8 nucleotides align to TRBD1. The receptor was derived from a woman aged 35 to 49 in good health and CMV-seronegative. CDR3 in DNA: TGTGCCAGCAGCTCCCGGACAGGGCCCTACGAGCAGTACTTC. Amino acid sequence: CASSSRTGPYEQYF.